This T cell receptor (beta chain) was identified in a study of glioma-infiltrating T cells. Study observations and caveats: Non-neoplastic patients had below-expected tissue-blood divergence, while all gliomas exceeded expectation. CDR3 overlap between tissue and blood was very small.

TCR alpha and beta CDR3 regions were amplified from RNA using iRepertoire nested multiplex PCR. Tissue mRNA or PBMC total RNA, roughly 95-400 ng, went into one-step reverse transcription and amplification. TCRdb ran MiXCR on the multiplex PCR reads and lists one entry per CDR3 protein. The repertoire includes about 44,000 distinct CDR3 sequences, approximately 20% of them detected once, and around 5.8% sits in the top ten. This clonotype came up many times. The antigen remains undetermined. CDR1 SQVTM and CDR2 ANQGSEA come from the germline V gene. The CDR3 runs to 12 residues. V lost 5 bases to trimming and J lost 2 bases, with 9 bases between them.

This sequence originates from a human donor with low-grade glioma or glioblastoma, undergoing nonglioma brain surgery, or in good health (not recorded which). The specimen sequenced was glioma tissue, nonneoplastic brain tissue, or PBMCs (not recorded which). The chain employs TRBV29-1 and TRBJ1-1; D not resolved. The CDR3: CSVKDVNTEAFF. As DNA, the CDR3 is TGCAGCGTTAAGGACGTAAACACTGAAGCTTTCTTT.